This TCR beta chain was sequenced for a study of blood T cells in healthy people across ages. With a J-beta primer mix and a sample-barcoded 5' primer, a second PCR ran about 7 to 12 cycles. TCRdb independently ran MiXCR on the 5' RACE reads; one entry per CDR3 protein. The sample consists of hundreds of thousands of distinct CDR3 sequences, 40% to 60% of them appearing once. This clonotype was picked up many times. A read error may explain this, as a much larger clone is one base away. Per germline, CDR1 DFQATT and CDR2 SNEGSKA (reference sequence). V lost 3 bases to trimming and J lost 11 bases; unmatched junction nucleotides: 12. The CDR3 has 14 amino acids.

Sequencing used blood. V usage is TRBV20-1 and J usage is TRBJ2-5; 10 bases are shared with TRBD2. This clonotype originated in a man in his thirties or forties in good health. This CDR3 reads CSARELAGYNEQYF. CDR3 nucleotide sequence: TGCAGTGCTAGGGAACTAGCGGGGTACAATGAGCAGTACTTC.